This TCR beta chain was identified during a study of early T cells in non-severe SARS-CoV-2 infection listed by TCRdb under 2021. Study-level background: Bulk RNA from unsorted whole blood was used for TCR sequencing, so alpha and beta chains could not be paired. The investigation overall reported the following: Matching against VDJdb was skewed toward anti-spike CD8 responses, likely underestimated virus-specific expansions, and missed private and CD4 specificities.

A case-control design nested within a healthcare worker cohort in London, UK, was used, with weekly nasopharyngeal swab PCR tests and blood sampling performed. Healthcare workers were recruited between 23 and 31 March 2020, during the week of the UK lockdown, and were followed weekly for up to roughly 16 weeks. Details on this clonotype: Its cognate antigen has yet to be identified. No base-level quality is on record; no much larger clone is a single base apart.

The library was obtained by 5' RACE. Instrument on record: NextSeq 500. The TCR library protocol attached unique molecular identifiers to individual cDNA molecules to correct for sequencing error and PCR bias. Sequencing covered both TCR alpha and beta chains, and within each sample the abundances of alpha and beta sequences were tightly co-correlated. The authors' analysis ran thus. Decombinator V4 was used to perform V gene, J gene and CDR3 annotation of TCR sequences. Expanded TCRs were defined as changing significantly between any two time points under a Poisson model with p below 0.0001. TCR abundances were normalised to the total number of TCRs sequenced in each sample and reported as counts per million. TRAV1-2 paired with TRAJ12, TRAJ20 or TRAJ33 defined MAIT TCRs, while TRAV10 paired with TRAJ18 defined iNKT TCRs. A search of VDJdb, accessed on 1 November 2021, was run for TCRs annotated to CMV, EBV and SARS-CoV-2, with TCRs annotated for multiple antigens excluded. TCRdb reran the public reads through fastp at Q25 and MiXCR, keeping productive beta chains. Rows are unified per CDR3 protein, each entry keeping the most common DNA and genes. TCRdb assigned the V and J calls; the authors' analysis was not used. The sample profile shows around 81,000 distinct CDR3 sequences; 14% of them were found once. In total, the top ten clones hold approximately 11% of the sample.

V is clipped by 6 bases and J by 5 bases, and the sequence between their germline boundaries is 10 bases long. According to the germline V gene (reference sequence), CDR1 reads LGHDT and CDR2 reads YNNKEL. The CDR3 goes from the cysteine to the phenylalanine over 12 residues. The only DNA kept is the CDR3, 36 bases in frame from the first base. Here the chain combines TRBV3-1 and TRBJ2-5; the D gene is perhaps TRBD2, on 5 matching bases. This TCR was recovered from an adult who was a healthcare worker with PCR-confirmed SARS-CoV-2 infection or an uninfected control (not recorded which). The specimen sequenced was whole blood. CDR3 reads: CASRTRDETQYF. The nucleotides read TGTGCCAGCAGAACTAGGGATGAGACCCAGTACTTC.